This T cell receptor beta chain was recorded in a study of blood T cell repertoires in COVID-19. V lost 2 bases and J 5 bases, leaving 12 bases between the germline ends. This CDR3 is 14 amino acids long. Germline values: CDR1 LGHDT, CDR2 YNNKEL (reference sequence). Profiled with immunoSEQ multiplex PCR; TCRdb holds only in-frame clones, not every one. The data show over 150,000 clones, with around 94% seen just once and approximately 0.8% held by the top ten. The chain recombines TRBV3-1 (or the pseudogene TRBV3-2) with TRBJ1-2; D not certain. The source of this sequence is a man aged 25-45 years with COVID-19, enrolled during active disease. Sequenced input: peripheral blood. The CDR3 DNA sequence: TGTGCCAGCAGCCAAATGGCAGGCCCTTATGGCTACACCTTC. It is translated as CASSQMAGPYGYTF.